This T cell receptor beta chain came from a study of blood T cells in healthy people across ages. The study, taken as a whole, reports: The diversity estimates, figures obtained from one million T cells, were considered underestimates.

The authors drew 7.5 to 10 milliliters of peripheral blood from each donor. With regard to this clonotype: The target antigen is unknown.

A second 7 to 11 cycle PCR used barcoded and J-beta primers. Every cDNA molecule bore a tag from a template-switch adaptor containing 12 random nucleotides. Individual samples furnished no less than 3 million CDR3-containing paired-end reads apiece. One entry per CDR3 protein results from TCRdb running MiXCR on the 5' RACE reads. The sample lists approximately 800,000 distinct CDR3 sequences; nearly 60% were seen once. V gave up 8 bases and J gave up 7 bases; unmatched junction bases: 16. CDR1 and CDR2 (germline): MNHEY, SVGEGT. CDR3 length: 15 residues. The material sequenced was blood. The clonotype comes from a man aged 25 to 40 in good health. The chain uses TRBV6-2 or TRBV6-3 and TRBJ2-7; TRBD2 aligns across 8 bases. The CDR3 spells CASVSGGSPGHEQYF. The DNA for the CDR3 is TGTGCCAGCGTAAGCGGGGGCTCCCCCGGCCATGAGCAGTACTTC.